These 29 T cell receptor beta chains were sequenced from one sample in a study of T-cell reconstitution after alpha-beta-depleted transplantation in children. During its preparation, the TCRbeta library received unique molecular identifiers. TCRdb reprocessed the PCR reads via MiXCR and lists one record per CDR3 protein. This table holds around 270,000 distinct CDR3 sequences, over 9.5% found once. Sequenced here: PBMCs, sampled before TCRalphabeta/CD19-depleted stem cell transplant. The receptors shown here come from a boy younger than two with acute myeloid leukemia, due to receive a stem cell transplant.

This clonotype has a count of ten or more. This sequence joins TRBV20-1 and TRBJ2-1; D is possibly TRBD1 (6 bases). This CDR3 has 12 residues. Trimming shortened V by 3 bases and J by 15 bases, and 18 bases separated the two germline ends. CDR1 is DFQATT and CDR2 is SNEGSKA in the germline V gene (reference sequence). In DNA, the CDR3 is TGCAGTGCTAGGGACTCGGGCCAGGGGATGTTCTTC. Its protein product is CSARDSGQGMFF.

The gene calls are TRBV4-2 and TRBJ2-7; perhaps TRBD2 as D (7 bases). Trimming cost V 0 bases and J 11 bases, with 14 bases left between them. Germline V gives CDR1 LGHNA, CDR2 YNFKEQ. This CDR3 contains 13 residues. The DNA of the CDR3 is TGTGCCAGCAGCCAAGAAGGGGGGGGGAGGAAGTACTTC. Amino acid sequence: CASSQEGGGRKYF.

This clonotype was found many times. The rearrangement uses TRBV6-5 and TRBJ2-7; no clear D. Trimming took 3 bases from V and 0 from J, leaving 9 bases between them. CDR3 size: 14 residues. From germline, CDR1 is MNHEY and CDR2 SVGAGI. This CDR3 reads CASSYGHNSYEQYF. The CDR3 nucleotides are TGTGCCAGCAGTTATGGGCACAACTCCTACGAGCAGTACTTC.

This clonotype has a count of ten or more. The chain uses TRBV28 and TRBJ1-1; D unresolved. Germline CDR1 and CDR2: MDHEN and SYDVKM. V lost 8 bases to trimming and J lost 0 bases, with 7 bases between them. The CDR3 covers 12 residues. The CDR3, as DNA: TGTGCCAGCCGAGTTTTGAACACTGAAGCTTTCTTT. It encodes CASRVLNTEAFF. Combining the CDR3 with reference TRBV28 and TRBJ1-1 gives the whole variable domain DVKVTQSSRYLVKRTGEKVFLECVQDMDHENMFWYRQDPGLGLRLIYFSYDVKMKEKGDIPEGYSVSREKKERFSLILESASTNQTSMYLCASRVLNTEAFFGQGTRLTVV.

This clonotype was observed at least ten times. This CDR3 reads CASRTVGLGEPYNEQFF. The CDR3 DNA reads TGTGCCAGCAGGACTGTCGGGTTAGGGGAGCCCTACAATGAGCAGTTCTTC. The chain employs TRBV28 and TRBJ2-1, with D perhaps being TRBD1 or TRBD2 (5 bases each). The germline V gene has CDR1 MDHEN and CDR2 SYDVKM. The V gene lost 6 bases and the J gene lost 2 bases, with 20 bases spanning the gap. This CDR3 comprises 17 residues.

This clonotype was observed at least ten times. This chain links TRBV10-3 with TRBJ2-5; 11 nucleotides align to TRBD2. Germline CDR1 ENHRY, CDR2 SYGVKD. This CDR3 is built from 15 residues. The V gene end was trimmed by 5 bases and the J gene end by 1 base; junction bases not matched to a gene: 3. CDR3 nucleotides: TGTGCCATCAGTTCGACTAGCGGGACCCAAGAGACCCAGTACTTC. Translating gives CAISSTSGTQETQYF.

This clonotype was seen ten or more times. The V and J genes are TRBV11-2 and TRBJ2-2; D is unclear. CDR1 is SGHAT, CDR2 FQNNGV, per germline. Trimming took 3 bases from V and 7 from J, leaving 12 bases between them. The CDR3 spans 14 residues. The CDR3 is CASSFSPNDGELFF. The DNA of the CDR3 is TGTGCCAGCAGCTTTAGTCCCAACGACGGGGAGCTGTTTTTT.

V is TRBV5-6 and J is TRBJ2-7; D gene unclear. This CDR3 is 12 amino acids long. Between the trimmed V and J ends, which lost 1 base and 7 bases, there was a span of 9 bases. Per germline, CDR1 SGHDT and CDR2 YYEEEE. The CDR3 DNA reads as TGTGCCAGCAGCTTGACCTCGAGGGAGCAGTACTTC. Protein sequence: CASSLTSREQYF. The variable domain in full, completed from reference TRBV5-6 and TRBJ2-7, reads DAGVTQSPTHLIKTRGQQVTLRCSPKSGHDTVSWYQQALGQGPQFIFQYYEEEERQRGNFPDRFSGHQFPNYSSELNVNALLLGDSALYLCASSLTSREQYFGPGTRLTVT.

There are many counts of this clonotype. The chain employs TRBV25-1 and TRBJ2-5, with 9 bases identical to TRBD1. The CDR3 contains 17 residues. CDR1 is MGHDK and CDR2 is SYGVNS in the germline V gene. V lost 1 base and J lost 1; bases outside the gene matches: 7. CDR3 region: CASSELNRDRVQETQYF. DNA for the CDR3: TGTGCCAGCAGTGAATTAAACCGGGACAGGGTCCAAGAGACCCAGTACTTC.

At least ten counts were recorded for this clonotype. This chain links TRBV12-3 or TRBV12-4 with TRBJ2-1; a possible D gene is TRBD1 (5 bases). The V gene lost 6 bases and the J gene lost 4 bases, with 13 bases spanning the gap. CDR3 size: 14 residues. In DNA form, the CDR3 reads TGTGCCAGCAGCAGGGTTCGGGCTTACAATGAGCAGTTCTTC. Translated: CASSRVRAYNEQFF.

Details on this clonotype: One base away lies a much larger clone, so this may be a sequencing read error. The genes are TRBV4-3 and TRBJ1-1; no firm D call. The CDR3 extends over 16 amino acids. Trimming took off 0 bases at V and 1 base at J, with 12 bases between the two ends. Germline values: CDR1 LGHNA, CDR2 YSLEER. The CDR3 DNA follows: TGCGCCAGCAGCCAAGAAAGGAACTTTCGGAACACTGAAGCTTTCTTT. This gives the protein CASSQERNFRNTEAFF.

This clonotype was observed many times. This chain connects TRBV6-6 to TRBJ2-2; no clear D. Per germline, CDR1 MNHNY and CDR2 SVGAGI (reference sequence). The CDR3 loop spans 12 amino acids. Trimming pared 6 bases from V and 6 bases from J, leaving 8 bases between. This chain's CDR3 is CASRRFSGELFF. The CDR3 nucleotides read TGTGCCAGCAGGAGGTTTTCCGGGGAGCTGTTTTTT.

This clonotype was detected ten times or more. V gene TRBV7-2 combines with J gene TRBJ2-7; 10 bases align to TRBD2. This CDR3 region has 13 residues. V shed 10 bases, J shed 7 bases, and the junction held 10 bases outside the gene matches. CDR1 is SGHTA, CDR2 FQGNSA, per germline. CDR3 coding DNA: TGTGCCATCTCTAGCGGGAGTTCGGGAGAGCAGTACTTC. It is translated as CAISSGSSGEQYF.

The genes are TRBV23-1 and TRBJ1-5; 7 bases map to TRBD1. TRBV23-1 is labeled an ORF, and its function is uncertain. The junction had 9 bases not matched to a gene; V was cut back by 5 bases and J by 2 bases. CDR3 length: 16 residues. The CDR3 coding sequence is TGCGCCAGCAGTTGTCCACAGGGGTGGGGCAATCAGCCCCAGCATTTT. This codes for CASSCPQGWGNQPQHF.

This clonotype showed up many times. This CDR3 reads CSAEDREVNYEQYF. The DNA of the CDR3 is TGCAGTGCCGAAGACAGGGAGGTCAACTACGAGCAGTACTTC. V gene TRBV20-1 combines with J gene TRBJ2-7, with TRBD1 as a possible D gene (7 bases). The CDR3 extends over 14 amino acids. Germline V lookup: CDR1 DFQATT, CDR2 SNEGSKA (reference sequence). V dropped 6 bases and J dropped 3 bases, with 18 bases sitting between them.

This clonotype has at least ten counts. This chain connects TRBV28 to TRBJ1-5; 9 bases align to TRBD1. The CDR3 consists of 18 residues. The germline CDR1 and CDR2 sequences are MDHEN and SYDVKM. V trimming: 6 bases; J trimming: 2 bases; junction bases outside the gene matches: 14. The CDR3 DNA follows: TGTGCCAGCAGCCCCGGATTCTGGCGGACAGGGGGCAATCAGCCCCAGCATTTT. It yields the protein CASSPGFWRTGGNQPQHF.

The rearrangement joins TRBV11-1 to TRBJ2-3, with 11 bases identical to TRBD2. In germline, CDR1 is SGHAT, CDR2 FQDESV (reference sequence). The CDR3 length is 18 residues. Unmatched junction bases numbered 8, after V lost 2 bases and J lost 1 base. The DNA of the CDR3 is TGTGCCAGCAGCTTATCTGTACTAGCGGGAGAGGGCACAGATACGCAGTATTTT. Amino acid sequence: CASSLSVLAGEGTDTQYF. Drawing the rest from reference TRBV11-1 and TRBJ2-3, the complete variable domain is EAEVAQSPRYKITEKSQAVAFWCDPISGHATLYWYRQILGQGPELLVQFQDESVVDDSQLPKDRFSAERLKGVDSTLKIQPAELGDSAMYLCASSLSVLAGEGTDTQYFGPGTRLTVL.

The J gene is TRBJ2-7, the V gene TRBV12-3 or TRBV12-4; TRBD1 matches at 10 bases. CDR3 length equals 14 residues. Losses at the gene ends were 5 bases for V and 4 bases for J; bases not matched to a gene: 5. The chain's CDR3 is CASSARDRGYEQYF. Here the CDR3 DNA reads TGTGCCAGCAGTGCCCGGGACAGGGGTTACGAGCAGTACTTC.

This clonotype was picked up many times. This chain links TRBV28 with TRBJ2-2; 9 bases agree with TRBD2. The germline V gene has CDR1 MDHEN and CDR2 SYDVKM. The junction had 9 bases not matched to a gene; V was cut back by 5 bases and J by 5 bases. CDR3 length equals 16 residues. CDR3 sequence: CASSDGAGGWTGELFF. The CDR3, as DNA: TGTGCCAGCAGTGACGGAGCGGGAGGATGGACCGGGGAGCTGTTTTTT.

The V and J genes are TRBV4-2 and TRBJ1-2; tentative D call: TRBD1 (5 bases). Germline V gene lookup returns CDR1 LGHNA and CDR2 YNFKEQ. The V and J ends lost 4 bases and 8 bases respectively, with 17 bases between them. CDR3 length equals 14 residues. CDR3 region: CASSPHLGVRGYTF. CDR3 in DNA: TGTGCCAGCAGCCCCCACCTGGGGGTGAGAGGCTACACCTTC.

This clonotype has at least ten counts. The V gene is TRBV29-1, the J gene TRBJ2-5; possibly TRBD2 for D (6 bases). From germline, CDR1 is SQVTM and CDR2 ANQGSEA. V was trimmed by 6 bases and J by 5 bases, leaving 16 bases between them. The CDR3 runs 13 residues. As DNA, the CDR3 is TGCAGCGTACGGACCGCTGGGGGGGAGACCCAGTACTTC. It codes for CSVRTAGGETQYF.

This clonotype has ten or more counts. The chain has TRBV20-1 and TRBJ2-4, with D uncertain. The CDR3 extends over 10 amino acids. Germline CDR1 DFQATT, CDR2 SNEGSKA (reference sequence). V was clipped by 6 bases and J by 8 bases, with 8 bases between them. Here the CDR3 reads CSARHHIQYF. The CDR3 DNA sequence: TGCAGTGCCCGTCATCACATTCAGTACTTC.

The sample holds a few counts of this clonotype. The rearrangement joins TRBV28 to TRBJ2-2; 7 bases are shared with TRBD1. The CDR3 spans 14 residues. Germline V gene lookup returns CDR1 MDHEN and CDR2 SYDVKM. V shed 3 bases and J 5 bases; nucleotides not matched to a gene: 3. CDR3 bases: TGTGCCAGCAGTTTGACAGGGATGACCGGGGAGCTGTTTTTT. It is translated as CASSLTGMTGELFF.

The table lists this clonotype with many counts. J is TRBJ2-3 and V is TRBV29-1; TRBD1 matches 10 bases. CDR1 SQVTM and CDR2 ANQGSEA come from the germline V gene. The CDR3 is made up of 15 amino acids. Unmatched junction bases numbered 12, after V lost 6 bases and J lost 6 bases. The CDR3 reads CSVPGQGTVADTQYF. CDR3 sequence (DNA): TGCAGCGTACCGGGACAGGGGACAGTGGCGGATACGCAGTATTTT.

A remark on this clonotype: It may be a read error: a sequence one base away is much more abundant. The gene calls are TRBV12-3 or TRBV12-4 and TRBJ1-3; 7 bases align to TRBD1. V trimming: 5 bases; J trimming: 0 bases; junction bases outside the gene matches: 10. The CDR3 sequence is 17 residues long. The CDR3 sequence is CASSPQGQIASGNTIYF. The DNA of the CDR3 is TGTGCCAGCAGTCCCCAGGGACAGATTGCCTCTGGAAACACCATATATTTT.

In the case of this clonotype: With a much larger clone just one base away, this may be a read error. This chain uses TRBV18 with TRBJ2-3; 10 bases are shared with TRBD2. Germline V gene data show CDR1 as KGHSH and CDR2 as LQKENI. The CDR3 extends over 17 amino acids. The CDR3, as DNA: TGTGCCAGGTCACCTTACGGACTAGCGGTATCCACAGATACGCAGTATTTT. Protein: CARSPYGLAVSTDTQYF.

This clonotype was seen repeatedly, ten times or more. The rearrangement uses TRBV5-6 and TRBJ1-4; D perhaps matches TRBD1 (5 bases). This CDR3 is built from 15 residues. Germline CDR1 SGHDT, CDR2 YYEEEE. Trimming stripped 0 bases from V and 7 bases from J, with 13 bases between. The CDR3, as DNA: TGTGCCAGCAGCTTGGCCGGGGGGAGAGGTGAAAAACTGTTTTTT. Its protein is CASSLAGGRGEKLFF.

This clonotype was detected ten times or more. This chain links TRBV13 with TRBJ1-1; TRBD1 matches 9 bases. The V segment lost 4 bases and the J segment 3 bases; nucleotides outside the gene matches: 6. Germline CDR1 PRHDT, CDR2 FYEKMQ (reference sequence). The CDR3 spans 15 residues. Here the CDR3 DNA reads TGTGCCAGCAGCTCTGCGGGACAGGGTTACACTGAAGCTTTCTTT. As protein: CASSSAGQGYTEAFF.

This clonotype was counted many times. The chain is built from TRBV5-4 and TRBJ2-5; possible D gene TRBD1, 6 bases. Germline loops: CDR1 SGHNT, CDR2 YYREEE (reference sequence). This CDR3 has 15 residues. V shed 0 bases and J shed 4 bases, with 13 bases lying between them. The CDR3 DNA sequence: TGTGCCAGCAGCTTGGAGGGGGTACTCGGAGAGACCCAGTACTTC. Residues: CASSLEGVLGETQYF.